Listed here are 17 T cell receptor beta chains from one sample, sequenced in a study of T cells after yellow fever vaccination. TCRdb reprocessed the 5' RACE reads with MiXCR, giving one entry per CDR3 protein. Of more than 250,000 distinct CDR3 sequences in the sample, 6.5% to 8.5% were seen once. The sequencing here drew on PBMCs, taken more than 40 days after the first yellow fever vaccination. The origin of the receptors is a man younger than 30 who received the YFV17D yellow fever vaccine.

In this sample, this clonotype turned up a few times. V is TRBV12-3 or TRBV12-4 and J is TRBJ2-5; D not certain. The CDR3 length is 11 residues. Trimming removed 3 bases at V and 7 bases at J, with 6 bases between. The CDR3 sequence is CASSFRMTQYF. The CDR3 nucleotides read TGTGCCAGCAGTTTTAGGATGACCCAGTACTTC.

The chain combines TRBV6-1 with TRBJ2-7; 7 bases align to TRBD2. CDR1 and CDR2 from the germline V gene are MNHNS and SASEGT. The CDR3 is 14 residues long. After removal of 2 bases from V and 3 bases from J, the junction contained 4 bases not matched to a gene. As DNA, the CDR3 is TGTGCCAGCAGTGAACCCGAGCGGGGCTACGAGCAGTACGTC. It specifies CASSEPERGYEQYV.

This clonotype was seen a handful of times. CDR3 protein: CASKTGQETQYF. Here the CDR3 DNA reads TGCGCCAGCAAGACAGGGCAAGAGACCCAGTACTTC. This chain connects TRBV5-1 to TRBJ2-5; 7 bases are shared with TRBD1. The trim removed 6 bases at V and 2 bases at J, leaving 1 base unmatched. Germline CDR1 reads SGHRS; CDR2 reads YFSETQ. There are 12 residues in the CDR3.

The sample holds a few counts of this clonotype. V gene TRBV6-1 combines with J gene TRBJ2-2; the D is unclear. V was cut by 7 bases and J by 6 bases, with 9 bases left in between. The CDR3 covers 12 residues. Germline loops: CDR1 MNHNS, CDR2 SASEGT. CDR3 sequence (DNA): TGTGCCAGCACCCTCCTACCCGGGGAGCTGTTTTTT. This codes for CASTLLPGELFF.

The chain combines TRBV6-5 with TRBJ2-5, with 16 bases lining up with TRBD2. Germline CDR1 reads MNHEY; CDR2 reads SVGAGI. The CDR3 spans 19 residues. V gave up 0 bases and J gave up 5 bases; unmatched junction bases: 9. The chain's CDR3 is CASSYSTGTSGGAGETQYF. CDR3 nucleotide sequence: TGTGCCAGCAGTTACTCGACCGGGACTAGCGGGGGGGCGGGTGAGACCCAGTACTTC.

The CDR3 loop is CSARAAGTAYNEQFF. CDR3 DNA sequence: TGCAGTGCTAGAGCGGCCGGGACAGCCTACAATGAGCAGTTCTTC. The rearrangement joins TRBV20-1 to TRBJ2-1; 7 positions agree with TRBD1. The length of the CDR3 is 15 residues. V was clipped by 1 base and J by 2 bases; unmatched bases: 5. Germline-derived CDR1 and CDR2 are DFQATT and SNEGSKA (reference sequence).

This clonotype has a handful of counts. The rearrangement joins TRBV20-1 to TRBJ2-2; 8 bases are shared with TRBD2. Per the germline V gene, CDR1 is DFQATT and CDR2 is SNEGSKA (reference sequence). The V segment lost 1 base and the J segment 7 bases; nucleotides outside the gene matches: 8. The CDR3 extends over 15 amino acids. The CDR3 here is CSARAAGGWIGELFF. CDR3 coding DNA: TGCAGTGCTAGAGCTGCGGGGGGATGGATCGGGGAGCTGTTTTTT.

The rearrangement links TRBV5-1 to TRBJ2-7; TRBD2 agrees at 12 bases. Germline V CDR1 and CDR2: SGHRS, YFSETQ. The CDR3 is made up of 17 amino acids. Trimming cost V 1 base and J 0 bases; bases outside gene matches: 5. CDR3 sequence reads: CASSLFLAGGSSYEQYF. The DNA of the CDR3 is TGCGCCAGCAGCTTGTTCCTAGCGGGGGGGAGCTCCTACGAGCAGTACTTC.

This clonotype was counted between two and nine times. This rearrangement joins TRBV20-1 to TRBJ2-1; 8 positions match TRBD2. Germline CDR1 is DFQATT and CDR2 is SNEGSKA (reference sequence). V shed 0 bases, J shed 5 bases, and the junction held 9 bases outside the gene matches. There are 16 residues in the CDR3. CDR3 amino acids: CSARDRQRGLDNEQFF. Here the CDR3 DNA reads TGCAGTGCTAGAGATCGTCAGCGGGGACTAGACAATGAGCAGTTCTTC.

This clonotype came up many times. The chain carries TRBV20-1 and TRBJ1-1; possibly TRBD1 for D (6 bases). Germline loops: CDR1 DFQATT, CDR2 SNEGSKA (reference sequence). V shed 6 bases and J shed 0 bases, with 11 bases lying between them. This CDR3 region has 13 residues. The CDR3 DNA reads TGCAGTGCACGGACAGACTTGAACACTGAAGCTTTCTTT. Amino acids: CSARTDLNTEAFF.

V usage is TRBV11-2 and J usage is TRBJ2-1, with D perhaps TRBD2 (5 bases). The CDR3 consists of 15 residues. The V end was cut by 1 base, the J end by 5 bases, with 12 bases between. Germline loops: CDR1 SGHAT, CDR2 FQNNGV. The DNA for the CDR3 is TGTGCCAGCAGCTTAGTGGATCTGAGGGACAATGAGCAGTTCTTC. The encoded protein is CASSLVDLRDNEQFF.

The chain links TRBV6-4 to TRBJ2-3, with 13 bases fitting TRBD2. The CDR3 length is 15 residues. V shed 2 bases and J 4 bases; nucleotides not matched to a gene: 0. Germline CDR1 reads MRHNA; CDR2 reads SNTAGT. The chain's CDR3 is CASSDGTSGADTQYF. CDR3 DNA sequence: TGTGCCAGCAGTGACGGGACTAGCGGGGCAGATACGCAGTATTTT.

There are a few counts of this clonotype. The V call is TRBV7-2, the J call TRBJ2-3; 11 bases are shared with TRBD2. The CDR3 contains 15 residues. From germline, CDR1 is SGHTA and CDR2 FQGNSA. V trimming: 5 bases; J trimming: 6 bases; junction bases outside the gene matches: 7. Written as DNA, the CDR3 is TGTGCCAGCAGCATAAGTAGCGGGGGGGCGGATACGCAGTATTTT. Its protein product is CASSISSGGADTQYF.

The chain uses TRBV28 and TRBJ2-6; either TRBD1 or TRBD2 may supply D (5 bases each). This CDR3 region has 17 residues. Germline CDR1 is MDHEN and CDR2 is SYDVKM. V was shortened by 5 bases and J by 1 base, with 15 bases between the two germline ends. The CDR3 coding sequence is TGTGCCAGCAGTCCACGGGACCTGACATCTGGGGCCAACGTCCTGACTTTC. This gives the protein CASSPRDLTSGANVLTF.

This clonotype was seen only a few times. V is TRBV20-1 and J is TRBJ1-2, with 8 nucleotides matching TRBD1. J was trimmed by 8 bases and V by 4 bases; bases with no gene match: 9. The CDR3 loop spans 13 amino acids. Germline CDR1 reads DFQATT; CDR2 reads SNEGSKA (reference sequence). The chain's CDR3 is CSATTGAGGGYTF. The DNA for the CDR3 is TGCAGTGCTACGACAGGGGCAGGGGGGGGCTACACCTTC.

This clonotype was detected a few times. The gene calls are TRBV30 and TRBJ2-5; D could derive from TRBD1 or TRBD2 (5 bases each). Germline V CDR1 and CDR2: GTSNPN, SVGIG (reference sequence). The CDR3 length is 14 residues. With 4 bases removed from V and 5 bases from J, the gap between germline ends came to 17 bases. The CDR3 bases are TGTGCCTGGACCCTAACTGGGGGTTCGGAGACCCAGTACTTC. This codes for CAWTLTGGSETQYF.

At least ten counts were recorded for this clonotype. The J gene is TRBJ1-1, the V gene TRBV6-1, with D possibly being TRBD1 (6 bases). V gave up 6 bases and J gave up 0 bases, with 17 bases separating them. This CDR3 contains 16 residues. The germline gives CDR1 MNHNS, CDR2 SASEGT. The CDR3 region has the DNA TGTGCCAGCAGAGCTGACAGGATGAGCATGAACACTGAAGCTTTCTTT. Residues: CASRADRMSMNTEAFF.